A single T cell receptor beta chain is shown here with its context. The length of the CDR3 is 12 residues. V was clipped by 5 bases and J by 4 bases, with 9 bases between them. In germline, CDR1 is SEHNR, CDR2 FQNEAQ (reference sequence). This sample is part of a study of cytomegalovirus exposure and HLA in healthy donors. PCR primers comprised 60 Vbeta and 13 Jbeta primers. In the study's own analysis: An analysis performed later counted about 80 million unique TCR beta chains (around 10 million of them shared). Produced via immunoSEQ multiplex PCR; TCRdb's table is partial and in-frame only. D and trimming come from the DNA, and the V and J calls and clone size come from that table. The table records 200,000 or so clones, around 84% of them present only once.

The chain joins TRBV7-9 to TRBJ2-7; possibly TRBD1 for D (6 bases). The sequenced sample consisted of PBMCs. The clonotype originates from a woman in her forties or fifties in good health and CMV-seropositive. The CDR3 loop is CASSLQGYEQYF. Written as DNA, the CDR3 is TGTGCCAGCAGCCTACAGGGTTACGAGCAGTACTTC.